This is a list of T cell receptor beta chains from one sample in a study of T cells in Graves' hyperthyroidism and ophthalmopathy. TCRdb used MiXCR to reprocess the multiplex PCR reads, holding one entry per CDR3 protein. The sample holds 800,000 or so distinct CDR3 sequences, roughly 40% seen once. Sequencing input: blood. The receptors derive from a young man with Graves' hyperthyroidism. CDR3s include the opening cysteine and the closing phenylalanine or tryptophan. A D gene is named only where the DNA matches it firmly. For some rows the clone size is stated as once, few or many, or as a class when expanded; others skip it.

V: TRBV9; size: -; J: TRBJ1-1; D: -; CDR3: CASGVEGGTEAFF; DNA: TGTGCCAGCGGCGTAGAGGGGGGGACAGAAGCTTTCTTT
V: TRBV5-1; size: many; J: TRBJ1-1; D: TRBD1; CDR3: CASSSGQLRNTEAFF; DNA: TGCGCCAGCAGCTCGGGACAGTTGAGGAACACTGAAGCTTTCTTT
V: TRBV12-3/TRBV12-4; size: many; J: TRBJ1-1; D: -; CDR3: CASSLVLNTEAFF; DNA: TGTGCCAGCAGTTTGGTTTTAAACACTGAAGCTTTCTTT
V: TRBV10-3; size: -; J: TRBJ2-7; D: -; CDR3: CASNGGAYEQYF; DNA: TGTGCCAGCAACGGAGGGGCGTACGAGCAGTACTTC
V: TRBV4-1; size: -; J: TRBJ2-7; D: TRBD2; CDR3: CASSHGSGAYEQYF; DNA: TGCGCCAGCAGCCATGGTAGCGGGGCCTACGAGCAGTACTTC
V: TRBV4-1; size: -; J: TRBJ1-2; D: -; CDR3: CASSTRDGPFYGYTF; DNA: TGCGCCAGCAGCACCAGGGACGGGCCCTTCTATGGCTACACCTTC
V: TRBV7-9; size: -; J: TRBJ2-5; D: -; CDR3: CASSPSVQGETQYF; DNA: TGTGCCAGCAGCCCCTCCGTGCAGGGAGAGACCCAGTACTTC
V: TRBV2; size: -; J: TRBJ1-3; D: TRBD1; CDR3: CASSDWDRATNTIYF; DNA: TGTGCCAGCAGTGATTGGGACAGGGCGACGAACACCATATATTTT
V: TRBV7-8; size: many; J: TRBJ2-7; D: TRBD2; CDR3: CASSLVSGEGYEQYF; DNA: TGTGCCAGCAGCTTAGTGTCGGGGGAGGGCTACGAGCAGTACTTC
V: TRBV7-6; size: -; J: TRBJ1-4; D: -; CDR3: CASSASGADTFF; DNA: TGTGCCAGCAGCGCGTCGGGCGCGGACACCTTTTTT
V: TRBV29-1; size: once; J: TRBJ2-1; D: -; CDR3: CSVDGWTGYNEQFF; DNA: TGCAGCGTTGATGGCTGGACTGGATACAATGAGCAGTTCTTC
V: TRBV5-1; size: -; J: TRBJ1-6; D: -; CDR3: CASSPRQDNNNSPLHF; DNA: TGCGCCAGCAGCCCGCGACAGGACAACAATAATTCACCCCTCCACTTT
V: TRBV7-6; size: few; J: TRBJ2-7; D: TRBD2; CDR3: CASSPETSGRPEQYF; DNA: TGTGCCAGCAGCCCAGAGACTAGCGGGAGGCCCGAGCAGTACTTC
V: TRBV25-1; size: many; J: TRBJ1-6; D: -; CDR3: CASSEWPGDPLSSYNSPLHF; DNA: TGTGCCAGCAGTGAATGGCCAGGGGACCCTCTAAGCTCCTATAATTCACCCCTCCACTTT
V: TRBV14; size: -; J: TRBJ1-2; D: -; CDR3: CASSQDAGVLAAYTF; DNA: TGTGCCAGCAGCCAAGATGCAGGGGTCCTTGCGGCGTACACCTTC
V: TRBV11-2; size: -; J: TRBJ1-6; D: -; CDR3: CASSVPPYSPLHF; DNA: TGTGCCAGCAGCGTACCCCCTTATTCACCCCTCCACTTT
V: TRBV10-3; size: -; J: TRBJ1-6; D: TRBD1; CDR3: CAINGQGASPLHF; DNA: TGTGCCATCAACGGACAGGGCGCATCACCCCTCCACTTT
V: TRBV15; size: many; J: TRBJ1-2; D: TRBD1; CDR3: CATSSSGTGLYGYTF; DNA: TGTGCCACCAGCAGCTCCGGGACAGGTCTCTATGGCTACACCTTC
V: TRBV10-1; size: once; J: TRBJ1-6; D: -; CDR3: CASSYGGRRSPIHF; DNA: TGTGCCAGCAGTTACGGGGGTCGGCGGTCACCCATCCACTTT
V: TRBV7-6; size: -; J: TRBJ2-1; D: -; CDR3: CASSLVPTGDEQFF; DNA: TGTGCCAGCAGCTTAGTTCCTACCGGCGATGAGCAGTTCTTC
V: TRBV29-1; size: many; J: TRBJ1-2; D: -; CDR3: CSVEDRFQGNYGYTF; DNA: TGCAGCGTTGAAGACCGGTTCCAGGGGAACTATGGCTACACCTTC
V: TRBV2; size: many; J: TRBJ1-5; D: TRBD1; CDR3: CASSGQGQFNQPQHF; DNA: TGTGCCAGCAGTGGGCAGGGACAGTTTAATCAGCCCCAGCATTTT
V: TRBV6-6; size: few; J: TRBJ2-2; D: TRBD2; CDR3: CASKSDGLAGGGELFF; DNA: TGTGCCAGCAAGTCAGACGGACTAGCGGGAGGAGGGGAGCTGTTTTTT
V: TRBV25-1; size: -; J: TRBJ1-2; D: TRBD1; CDR3: CASSEYKGQGYGYTF; DNA: TGTGCCAGCAGTGAATATAAGGGACAGGGGTATGGCTACACCTTC
V: TRBV2; size: -; J: TRBJ1-5; D: -; CDR3: CASSSDSYSNQPQHF; DNA: TGTGCCAGCAGCTCTGACAGTTATAGCAATCAGCCCCAGCATTTT
V: TRBV5-1; size: -; J: TRBJ2-7; D: TRBD1; CDR3: CASSWGQAYEQYF; DNA: TGCGCCAGCAGCTGGGGACAGGCCTACGAGCAGTACTTC
V: TRBV9; size: -; J: TRBJ2-2; D: -; CDR3: CASSAGTYTGELFF; DNA: TGTGCCAGCAGCGCCGGGACTTACACCGGGGAGCTGTTTTTT
V: TRBV12-3/TRBV12-4; size: -; J: TRBJ1-3; D: -; CDR3: CASSFGGTSGNTIYF; DNA: TGTGCCAGCAGTTTCGGCGGTACATCTGGAAACACCATATATTTT
V: TRBV25-1; size: -; J: TRBJ2-5; D: -; CDR3: CTSRGENQETQYF; DNA: TGTACCAGCAGAGGGGAAAACCAAGAGACCCAGTACTTC